The 17 T cell receptor beta chains below were found in one sample sequenced in a study of T-cell memory formation after mild COVID-19. TCRdb passed the 5' RACE reads through MiXCR, listing each CDR3 protein once. The sample comprises about 430,000 distinct CDR3 sequences, more than 20% of which are singletons, and 7% to 9.5% rests with the top ten. Sequencing was performed on PBMCs or a T cell subset sorted from them (not recorded which). These receptors came from an adult woman who had mild COVID-19 (a few samples of this study predate the infection). Cell type and time point are not known.

This chain uses TRBV20-1 with TRBJ1-1, with TRBD1 identical over 8 bases. J was trimmed by 4 bases and V by 0 bases; bases with no gene match: 16. There are 18 residues in the CDR3. The germline CDR1 and CDR2 sequences are DFQATT and SNEGSKA (reference sequence). The CDR3 sequence: CSARDRIGTGGWGTEAFF. The CDR3 DNA is TGCAGTGCTAGAGACCGAATTGGGACAGGTGGATGGGGCACTGAAGCTTTCTTT.

The rearrangement joins TRBV5-1 to TRBJ2-7; 11 bases are a match to TRBD2. Germline trimming cut 0 bases from V and 6 bases from J; bases unmatched to any gene: 8. CDR3 length: 16 residues. CDR1 SGHRS and CDR2 YFSETQ come from the germline V gene. CDR3 region: CASSLDVSGRAAEQYF. For the CDR3, the DNA is TGCGCCAGCAGCTTGGATGTTAGCGGGAGGGCCGCCGAGCAGTACTTC.

This clonotype was detected only a few times. J is TRBJ2-7 and V is TRBV5-1, with TRBD1 matching over 11 bases. Germline loops: CDR1 SGHRS, CDR2 YFSETQ. With V trimmed by 4 bases and J by 2 bases, 5 bases remained unmatched. CDR3 length: 15 residues. In DNA form, the CDR3 reads TGCGCCAGCAGCGTATCGGGACAGGGGGCCTACGAGCAGTACTTC. As protein: CASSVSGQGAYEQYF. The full variable domain, in which reference TRBV5-1 and TRBJ2-7 provide the parts outside the CDR3, is KAGVTQTPRYLIKTRGQQVTLSCSPISGHRSVSWYQQTPGQGLQFLFEYFSETQRNKGNFPGRFSGRQFSNSRSEMNVSTLELGDSALYLCASSVSGQGAYEQYFGPGTRLTVT.

This clonotype came up a few times. The chain recombines TRBV7-8 with TRBJ2-5; possibly TRBD2 for D (6 bases). V was shortened by 0 bases and J by 5 bases, with 16 bases between the two germline ends. Per germline, CDR1 SGHVS and CDR2 FQNEAQ. CDR3 length: 16 residues. CDR3 sequence reads: CASSLAGVRGGETQYF. As DNA, the CDR3 is TGTGCCAGCAGCTTAGCGGGGGTGCGGGGTGGGGAGACCCAGTACTTC.

A few counts support this clonotype. This sequence joins TRBV29-1 and TRBJ2-3; TRBD2 aligns across 15 bases. The CDR3 loop spans 16 amino acids. Germline V gene lookup returns CDR1 SQVTM and CDR2 ANQGSEA. V shed 6 bases, J shed 0 bases, and the junction held 4 bases outside the gene matches. CDR3 coding DNA: TGCAGCGTGCGGACTAGCGGGAGGGTTAGCACAGATACGCAGTATTTT. Its translation is CSVRTSGRVSTDTQYF.

The chain uses TRBV4-3 and TRBJ2-1; TRBD2 aligns across 12 bases. The CDR3 spans 15 residues. Germline-derived CDR1 and CDR2 are LGHNA and YSLEER. The ends lost 1 base at V and 12 bases at J; junction bases unmatched: 7. The CDR3 here is CASSQGLAGAIGQFF. In DNA, the CDR3 is TGCGCCAGCAGCCAAGGACTAGCGGGAGCGATAGGGCAGTTCTTC.

The rearrangement uses TRBV15 and TRBJ1-5; the D is unclear. Germline assignment: CDR1 LNHNV and CDR2 YYDKDF (reference sequence). The CDR3 contains 18 residues. Trimming stripped 3 bases from V and 0 bases from J, with 18 bases between. The CDR3 coding sequence is TGTGCCACCAGCAGGGACTATTTAGACTACTATAGCAATCAGCCCCAGCATTTT. Translated: CATSRDYLDYYSNQPQHF.

This clonotype was observed a few times. The chain carries TRBV6-2 or TRBV6-3 and TRBJ2-1, with TRBD2 matching 10 bases. The J segment lost 4 bases and the V segment lost 5 bases, leaving 8 bases of the junction unmatched. The CDR3 consists of 16 residues. Germline V CDR1 and CDR2: MNHEY, SVGEGT. The CDR3 protein is CASSPPSGRTYNEQFF. The CDR3, as DNA: TGTGCCAGCAGTCCCCCTAGCGGGAGAACATACAATGAGCAGTTCTTC.

V is TRBV5-1 and J is TRBJ2-7; a weak D match, TRBD1 (6 bases). The CDR3 consists of 15 residues. Trimming pared 0 bases from V and 4 bases from J, leaving 14 bases between. Germline V gene data show CDR1 as SGHRS and CDR2 as YFSETQ. The CDR3 loop is CASSLGARQAYEQYF. CDR3 sequence (DNA): TGCGCCAGCAGCTTGGGGGCAAGACAGGCTTACGAGCAGTACTTC.

The chain combines TRBV5-4 with TRBJ1-1, with TRBD1 matching over 10 bases. CDR1 SGHNT and CDR2 YYREEE come from the germline V gene (reference sequence). The CDR3 runs 16 residues. The ends lost 3 bases at V and 6 bases at J; junction bases unmatched: 11. DNA for the CDR3: TGTGCCAGCAGCTCTAGGGACAGGGGAGTTAATTCTGAAGCTTTCTTT. It is translated as CASSSRDRGVNSEAFF.

The rearrangement uses TRBV7-9 and TRBJ2-2; 8 nucleotides align to TRBD1. Losses at the gene ends were 4 bases for V and 6 bases for J; bases not matched to a gene: 7. Germline V gene sequence: CDR1 SEHNR, CDR2 FQNEAQ (reference sequence). This CDR3 comprises 15 residues. The CDR3 protein is CASSWNRGMAGELFF. The CDR3 DNA is TGTGCCAGCAGCTGGAACAGGGGGATGGCCGGGGAGCTGTTTTTT.

This clonotype showed up many times. This chain joins TRBV7-6 and TRBJ2-4, with 8 bases matching TRBD2. This CDR3 is built from 15 residues. With V trimmed by 2 bases and J by 0 bases, 0 bases remained unmatched. Germline V gene lookup returns CDR1 SGHVS and CDR2 FNYEAQ. In nucleotides, the CDR3 is TGTGCCAGCAGCTTACTAGCGGGAGCCAAAAACATTCAGTACTTC. Translated: CASSLLAGAKNIQYF.

This clonotype was observed a few times. The rearrangement uses TRBV5-1 and TRBJ2-7, with D maybe TRBD1 (5 bases). V dropped 4 bases and J dropped 4 bases, with 12 bases sitting between them. CDR1 and CDR2 (germline): SGHRS, YFSETQ. CDR3 length: 13 amino acids. The chain's CDR3 is CASSGAFRYEQYF. The CDR3 region has the DNA TGCGCCAGCAGCGGGGCCTTCCGATACGAGCAGTACTTC.

In its sample, this clonotype was seen a few times. The rearrangement links TRBV11-2 to TRBJ1-3; D is unclear. V dropped 5 bases and J dropped 3 bases, with 8 bases sitting between them. Germline V lookup: CDR1 SGHAT, CDR2 FQNNGV. The CDR3 is made up of 13 amino acids. The CDR3: CASSLAYGNTIYF. DNA for the CDR3: TGTGCCAGCAGCCTAGCGTATGGAAACACCATATATTTT.

Remarks on this clonotype: This may be a read error: a much more frequent sequence differs by one nucleotide. The rearrangement joins TRBV7-9 to TRBJ2-7; TRBD1 is a possible D gene (6 bases). From germline, CDR1 is SEHNR and CDR2 FQNEAQ (reference sequence). The CDR3 loop spans 13 amino acids. V was pared by 4 bases and J by 3 bases, with 10 bases between. The CDR3 reads CASSSRDIYEQYF. The CDR3 coding sequence is TGTGCCAGCAGCTCCCGGGACATCTACGAGCAGTACTTC.

The rearrangement joins TRBV3-1 to TRBJ2-2; 8 bases agree with TRBD1. Per germline, CDR1 LGHDT and CDR2 YNNKEL (reference sequence). This CDR3 has 16 amino acids. V lost 2 bases and J lost 7; bases outside the gene matches: 9. DNA for the CDR3: TGTGCCAGCAGCCAAACTAGGACAGGGACAAACGGGGAGCTGTTTTTT. It encodes CASSQTRTGTNGELFF.

This clonotype was seen a handful of times. V gene TRBV4-3 combines with J gene TRBJ2-1; 8 positions agree with TRBD2. The J segment lost 8 bases and the V segment lost 0 bases, leaving 12 bases of the junction unmatched. There are 17 residues in the CDR3. CDR1 and CDR2 from the germline V gene are LGHNA and YSLEER. Here the CDR3 DNA reads TGCGCCAGCAGCCAAGATGGAGCGGGAGCTGTATACGATGAGCAGTTCTTC. It codes for CASSQDGAGAVYDEQFF.